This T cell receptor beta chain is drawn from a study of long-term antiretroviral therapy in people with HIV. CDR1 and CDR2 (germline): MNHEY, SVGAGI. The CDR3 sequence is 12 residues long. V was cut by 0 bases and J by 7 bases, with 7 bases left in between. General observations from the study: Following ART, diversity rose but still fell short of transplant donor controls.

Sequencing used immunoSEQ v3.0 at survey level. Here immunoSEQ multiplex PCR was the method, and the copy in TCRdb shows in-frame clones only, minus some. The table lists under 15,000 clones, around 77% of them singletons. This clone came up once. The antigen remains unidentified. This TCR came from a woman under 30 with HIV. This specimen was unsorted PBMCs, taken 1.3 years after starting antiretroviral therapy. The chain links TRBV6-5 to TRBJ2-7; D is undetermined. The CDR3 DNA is TGTGCCAGCAGTTACTCGAACAGAGAGCAGTACTTC. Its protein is CASSYSNREQYF.